These 28 T cell receptor beta chains originate from one sample sequenced in a study of blood T cell repertoires in COVID-19. Some clones are missing from TCRdb's copy, which holds only in-frame ones; the method was immunoSEQ multiplex PCR. The sample lists about 120,000 clones, 65% to 90% seen once, with about 12% in the top ten. The source material was peripheral blood. The receptors here all came from a human donor in a cohort sampled during active COVID-19.

This chain connects TRBV6-5 to TRBJ1-1, with unresolved D. The length of the CDR3 is 16 residues. CDR1 is MNHEY and CDR2 is SVGAGI in the germline V gene. Trimming removed 2 bases at V and 1 base at J, with 14 bases between. The CDR3 is CASSYGPREGNTEAFF. CDR3 DNA: TGTGCCAGCAGTTACGGGCCGCGCGAGGGGAACACTGAAGCTTTCTTT.

The chain carries TRBV7-2 and TRBJ2-7; tentative D call: TRBD1 (6 bases). CDR1 and CDR2 (germline): SGHTA, FQGNSA. Trimming removed 2 bases at V and 0 bases at J, with 14 bases between. The CDR3 length is 16 residues. CDR3 sequence (DNA): TGTGCCAGCAGCTTATATGACAGGAGGAGCTCCTACGAGCAGTACTTC. Protein: CASSLYDRRSSYEQYF. Complete variable domain (other parts from reference TRBV7-2 and TRBJ2-7): GAGVSQSPSNKVTEKGKDVELRCDPISGHTALYWYRQSLGQGLEFLIYFQGNSAPDKSGLPSDRFSAERTGGSVSTLTIQRTQQEDSAVYLCASSLYDRRSSYEQYFGPGTRLTVT.

This chain joins TRBV19 and TRBJ1-5; 7 positions match TRBD1. The CDR3 has 15 residues. Germline lookup yields CDR1 LNHDA and CDR2 SQIVND (reference sequence). V lost 6 bases, J lost 0 bases, and 5 bases stayed unmatched. This CDR3 is CASSPGTVSNQPQHF. The CDR3 DNA sequence: TGTGCCAGTAGCCCCGGGACAGTTAGCAATCAGCCCCAGCATTTT. The entire variable domain, with the rest obtained from reference TRBV19 and TRBJ1-5, is as follows: DGGITQSPKYLFRKEGQNVTLSCEQNLNHDAMYWYRQDPGQGLRLIYYSQIVNDFQKGDIAEGYSVSREKKESFPLTVTSAQKNPTAFYLCASSPGTVSNQPQHFGDGTRLSIL.

CDR3 in DNA: TGTGCCAGCAGCCCCACGGTCGAGGCAAGGGGCACCGGGGAGCTGTTTTTT. Translated: CASSPTVEARGTGELFF. The V and J genes are TRBV5-5 and TRBJ2-2, with D possibly TRBD1 on 5 matching bases. The length of the CDR3 is 17 residues. Germline loops: CDR1 SGHKS, CDR2 YYEKEE (reference sequence). V was trimmed by 4 bases and J by 4 bases, leaving 20 bases between them.

The gene calls are TRBV6-6 and TRBJ2-5; TRBD1 aligns across 8 bases. Germline loops: CDR1 MNHNY, CDR2 SVGAGI (reference sequence). V lost 5 bases and J lost 4; bases outside the gene matches: 18. This CDR3 has 18 amino acids. The CDR3 DNA reads as TGTGCCAGCAGTCCCTACACGGACAGGGATGCTTCGGGAGAGACCCAGTACTTC. This encodes CASSPYTDRDASGETQYF.

V gene TRBV29-1 combines with J gene TRBJ1-1, with D possibly matching TRBD1 (6 bases). CDR1 SQVTM and CDR2 ANQGSEA come from the germline V gene. Trimming removed 5 bases from V and 0 bases from J, with 13 bases in between. This CDR3 region has 14 residues. The CDR3: CSVPSDRLNTEAFF. The CDR3 nucleotides are TGCAGCGTTCCCTCGGACAGATTGAACACTGAAGCTTTCTTT.

The chain couples TRBV2 to TRBJ1-5; tentatively, D is TRBD1 (5 bases). Germline V gene sequence: CDR1 SNHLY, CDR2 FYNNEI. Between the trimmed V and J ends, which lost 4 bases and 3 bases, there was a span of 10 bases. The CDR3 is 14 residues long. The CDR3 DNA sequence: TGTGCCAGCAGTGGAAGCAGGGACAATCAGCCCCAGCATTTT. Amino acids: CASSGSRDNQPQHF.

The chain combines TRBV10-3 with TRBJ2-2; 11 bases align to TRBD1. V gave up 6 bases and J gave up 7 bases; unmatched junction bases: 1. Germline V gives CDR1 ENHRY, CDR2 SYGVKD. This CDR3 contains 13 residues. The chain's CDR3 is CAIRGTGGGELFF. CDR3 sequence (DNA): TGTGCCATCAGGGGGACAGGGGGCGGGGAGCTGTTTTTT.

V and J are TRBV15 and TRBJ2-5, with TRBD2 matching over 13 bases. In germline, CDR1 is LNHNV, CDR2 YYDKDF (reference sequence). V gave up 1 base and J gave up 5 bases; unmatched junction bases: 7. The CDR3 has 17 amino acids. DNA for the CDR3: TGTGCCACCAGCAGAGGACCCGGGACTAGCGGGGCGGAGACCCAGTACTTC. Translation: CATSRGPGTSGAETQYF.

The V and J genes are TRBV9 and TRBJ1-1; possibly TRBD1 for D (5 bases). V lost 0 bases and J 1 base, leaving 7 bases between the germline ends. CDR1 is SGDLS and CDR2 is YYNGEE in the germline V gene. The CDR3 has 14 amino acids. The CDR3 here is CASSVDQGNTEAFF. The CDR3 coding sequence is TGTGCCAGCAGCGTAGATCAGGGGAACACTGAAGCTTTCTTT.

This chain uses TRBV27 with TRBJ2-7; D perhaps matches TRBD2 (7 bases). This CDR3 has 15 residues. Germline V gives CDR1 MNHEY, CDR2 SMNVEV (reference sequence). V lost 4 bases and J 4 bases, leaving 17 bases between the germline ends. The CDR3, as DNA: TGTGCCAGCAGTTGGGGGGGCGGGGGCTCGTACGAGCAGTACTTC. Residues: CASSWGGGGSYEQYF.

The table lists this clone with a count of one. V is TRBV19 and J is TRBJ2-6; weak D call: TRBD2 (5 bases). This CDR3 has 15 amino acids. With 6 bases removed from V and 0 bases from J, the gap between germline ends came to 9 bases. Germline loops: CDR1 LNHDA, CDR2 SQIVND (reference sequence). The CDR3 spells CASRGSGSGANVLTF. DNA for the CDR3: TGTGCCAGTAGGGGGAGCGGCTCTGGGGCCAACGTCCTGACTTTC.

The rearrangement uses TRBV6-1 and TRBJ1-1, with a weak D call TRBD1 (5 bases). V lost 4 bases and J 1 base, leaving 16 bases between the germline ends. Per germline, CDR1 MNHNS and CDR2 SASEGT. The CDR3 extends over 16 amino acids. CDR3 in DNA: TGTGCCAGCAGTGCGGGGGGGAGCGTCAAGAACACTGAAGCTTTCTTT. This sequence encodes CASSAGGSVKNTEAFF.

The chain is built from TRBV24-1 and TRBJ2-1, with a possible D match to TRBD1 (5 bases). Germline CDR1 KGHDR, CDR2 SFDVKD. The CDR3 has 13 residues. Trimming removed 9 bases at V and 3 bases at J, with 11 bases between. CDR3 sequence: CATGQGGYNEQFF. The CDR3 coding sequence is TGTGCCACCGGGCAGGGCGGCTACAATGAGCAGTTCTTC.

The chain couples TRBV6-5 to TRBJ1-6; a possible D gene is TRBD1 (5 bases). Trimming took off 6 bases at V and 8 bases at J, with 11 bases between the two ends. The CDR3 runs to 13 residues. CDR1 is MNHEY, CDR2 SVGAGI, per germline. The CDR3 is CASSPWGDSPLHF. The CDR3 DNA reads TGTGCCAGCAGCCCGTGGGGGGATTCACCCCTCCACTTT.

The chain links TRBV10-2 to TRBJ2-3; TRBD2 matches at 12 bases. The CDR3 totals 19 residues. V dropped 0 bases and J dropped 0; count of bases not matched to a gene: 7. The germline V gene has CDR1 WSHSY and CDR2 SAAADI. CDR3 coding DNA: TGCGCCAGCAGTGAGTCGGGGGGACTAGCGGGCGTTAGCACAGATACGCAGTATTTT. Translating it yields CASSESGGLAGVSTDTQYF.

J is TRBJ1-6 and V is TRBV5-4; D is perhaps TRBD1 (6 bases). The CDR3 extends over 17 amino acids. The V gene lost 0 bases and the J gene lost 0 bases, with 10 bases spanning the gap. From germline, CDR1 is SGHNT and CDR2 YYREEE (reference sequence). The DNA for the CDR3 is TGTGCCAGCAGCTTGGCGGGGGGCAGCTCCTATAATTCACCCCTCCACTTT. Its translation is CASSLAGGSSYNSPLHF.

The CDR3 coding sequence is TGTGCCAGCAGCCAGAGCAGGGGCACCCAAGAGACCCAGTACTTC. Protein sequence: CASSQSRGTQETQYF. The chain links TRBV7-2 to TRBJ2-5; the D gene is possibly TRBD1 (6 bases). Looked up from germline, CDR1 is SGHTA and CDR2 is FQGNSA. The V end lost 5 bases, the J end lost 1 base, and 14 bases lay between the germline ends. The CDR3 loop spans 15 amino acids.

This chain joins TRBV14 and TRBJ1-2; 7 bases are a match to TRBD1. CDR1 and CDR2 from the germline V gene are SGHDN and FVKESK. The CDR3 has 12 amino acids. V lost 4 bases, J lost 7 bases, and 3 bases stayed unmatched. CDR3 loop: CASSPDRTGYTF. The CDR3 bases are TGTGCCAGCAGCCCGGACAGGACTGGCTACACCTTC.

V gene TRBV5-5 combines with J gene TRBJ2-7, with a tentative D call TRBD2 (5 bases). V was trimmed by 0 bases and J by 5 bases, leaving 6 bases between them. There are 12 residues in the CDR3. Germline V lookup: CDR1 SGHKS, CDR2 YYEKEE (reference sequence). In DNA, the CDR3 is TGTGCCAGCAGCTTGGCCGGGAACGAGCAGTACTTC. Protein sequence: CASSLAGNEQYF.

V and J are TRBV7-9 and TRBJ1-1; 8 bases map to TRBD1. This CDR3 is built from 15 residues. The ends lost 4 bases at V and 3 bases at J; junction bases unmatched: 7. Per the germline V gene, CDR1 is SEHNR and CDR2 is FQNEAQ (reference sequence). CDR3: CASSSSTGGDTEAFF. The CDR3 DNA sequence: TGTGCCAGCAGCTCCTCAACAGGGGGAGACACTGAAGCTTTCTTT.

This clone is labeled medium-sized. This rearrangement joins TRBV6-5 to TRBJ1-1, with D tentatively TRBD1 (5 bases). Trimming pared 6 bases from V and 5 bases from J, leaving 10 bases between. Germline CDR1 is MNHEY and CDR2 is SVGAGI. The CDR3 consists of 12 residues. CDR3 residues: CASSVRVTEAFF. CDR3 in DNA: TGTGCCAGCAGCGTCAGGGTAACTGAAGCTTTCTTT.

V is TRBV12-3 or TRBV12-4 and J is TRBJ2-1; D unclear. This CDR3 contains 13 residues. V was shortened by 3 bases and J by 5 bases, with 8 bases between the two germline ends. CDR3 sequence: CASSFNKNNEQFF. CDR3 DNA sequence: TGTGCCAGCAGTTTTAACAAAAACAATGAGCAGTTCTTC.

This clone was recorded a few times. This sample also contains other DNA sequences that code for the same CDR3. This sequence joins TRBV3-1 (or the pseudogene TRBV3-2) and TRBJ2-7; 11 nucleotides line up with TRBD2. The CDR3 loop spans 14 amino acids. The germline V gene has CDR1 LGHDT and CDR2 YNNKEL (reference sequence). V trimming: 1 base; J trimming: 7 bases; junction bases outside the gene matches: 3. In nucleotides, the CDR3 is TGTGCCAGCAGCCAAGGGCTAGCGGGGGGAGAGCAGTACTTC. It specifies CASSQGLAGGEQYF.

The chain links TRBV4-1 to TRBJ1-2, with D perhaps TRBD1 (6 bases). CDR1 and CDR2 from the germline V gene are MGHRA and YSYEKL. The CDR3 runs to 16 residues. V gave up 1 base and J gave up 2 bases, with 14 bases separating them. The CDR3, as DNA: TGCGCCAGCAGCCAAGGTGGGATGAGGGGGAACTATGGCTACACCTTC. Translated: CASSQGGMRGNYGYTF.

CDR3: CASSQVWVAGFYNEQFF. The CDR3 DNA reads as TGCGCCAGCAGCCAAGTGTGGGTGGCGGGGTTCTACAATGAGCAGTTCTTC. The chain recombines TRBV4-1 with TRBJ2-1, with TRBD2 as a possible D gene (6 bases). V was shortened by 1 base and J by 3 bases, with 16 bases between the two germline ends. In germline, CDR1 is MGHRA, CDR2 YSYEKL. CDR3 length: 17 residues.

V is TRBV2 and J is TRBJ2-3; D gene unclear. The V gene lost 8 bases and the J gene lost 0 bases, with 12 bases spanning the gap. This CDR3 comprises 14 residues. Germline V gives CDR1 SNHLY, CDR2 FYNNEI. CDR3 residues: CASSTYSSTDTQYF. The CDR3, as DNA: TGTGCCAGCTCGACTTATTCTAGCACAGATACGCAGTATTTT.

The CDR3 reads CAISEQGLANTEAFF. For the CDR3, the DNA is TGTGCCATCAGTGAGCAGGGGTTAGCGAACACTGAAGCTTTCTTT. This chain connects TRBV10-3 to TRBJ1-1, with a tentative D call TRBD1 (6 bases). V was cut by 2 bases and J by 1 base, with 11 bases left in between. CDR3 size: 15 residues. CDR1 is ENHRY, CDR2 SYGVKD, per germline.